This T cell receptor beta chain was recovered during a study of control samples from healthy donors and cancer patients. Between the trimmed V and J ends, which lost 1 base and 5 bases, there was a span of 6 bases. Germline CDR1 LGHNA, CDR2 YNFKEQ. The CDR3 length is 12 residues. The protocol was immunoSEQ multiplex PCR, while the TCRdb copy is restricted to in-frame clones and leaves out a portion. Among about 51,000 clones, approximately 89% were seen once, and the ten largest hold more than 1.5%. The source is a man aged 35-49 years with colorectal cancer. The V and J genes are TRBV4-2 and TRBJ2-7; D gene ambiguous. The sample was PBMCs. The CDR3 is CASSQVEDEQYF. CDR3 nucleotides: TGTGCCAGCAGCCAAGTTGAGGACGAGCAGTACTTC.